This TCR beta chain appears in the sequencing data of a study of control samples from healthy donors and cancer patients. Repertoires were generated with immunoSEQ multiplex PCR, while TCRdb's copy carries only in-frame clones and drops some. The sample consists of around 120,000 clones, around nine tenths of them appearing once. There are 17 residues in the CDR3. Germline CDR1 reads LGHNT; CDR2 reads FRNRAP. Germline trimming cut 2 bases from V and 3 bases from J; bases unmatched to any gene: 7. The receptor was derived from a man aged 35 to 55 in good health. The V and J genes are TRBV12-5 and TRBJ2-5; TRBD2 agrees at 12 bases. Sequencing was carried out using blood. The DNA for the CDR3 is TGTGCTAGTGGTTTGTCACGACTAGCGGGGGAAAAAGAGACCCAGTACTTC. Protein product: CASGLSRLAGEKETQYF.